This entry is about one T cell receptor beta chain. The antigen this receptor binds is unknown. One base away there is no much larger clone; base qualities are not given. These data come from a study of cytomegalovirus exposure and HLA in healthy donors (dated by TCRdb to about 2017). Looking at the study overall: According to a later analysis, one platform produced both the 100 to 150 validation repertoires and the roughly 660 repertoires of the first cohort. The aim of the study was to test whether cataloging public T cell receptors could identify signatures of past pathogen exposure. A separate validation cohort of roughly 120 different subjects was used in addition to the approximately 610-subject first cohort. To predict cytomegalovirus infection status, the study combined high-throughput TCR immunosequencing, statistical association of individual TCRs with disease status, and machine learning.

Libraries came from the immunoSEQ multiplex PCR assay. Concerning the study's data processing: To diagnose cytomegalovirus status from the catalog of TCR beta chain sequences, a statistical classification framework was built. This is the immuneACCESS table as TCRdb keeps it, with only in-frame sequences that have V and J called. A part of the clones is gone; compared with another copy, unresolved V genes explain less than half, and the rest is unexplained. Clone size and the V and J calls come from that table; the DNA yielded D and trimming. The sample includes 200,000 to 300,000 clones, with less than 95% observed a single time. The ten biggest clones cover 3% to 3.5% of the sample. General study outcomes and caveats: A later analysis found that TCRs clustered in the first cohort also tended to co-occur in the approximately 120 validation repertoires, with approximately 95% of cluster scores above 0. The classifier was reported to diagnose cytomegalovirus status with high specificity and sensitivity in both the original and validation cohorts. In vitro tests confirmed that three of the cytomegalovirus-associated TCR beta chains recognize cytomegalovirus antigens. All 120 or so repertoires were used to score co-occurrence in the validation cohort in a later analysis, because that analysis had no HLA typing for the cohort. The study listed 164 TCR beta chains as associated with cytomegalovirus. It was suggested by the authors that the approach could potentially be generalized to other disease states and immunological phenotypes. Most TCR sequences were seen in very few donors, while some public TCRs were found in many individuals.

The CDR3 measures 16 amino acids from cysteine to phenylalanine. Only CDR3 DNA remains: 48 bases, in frame from the first base. Trimming takes 1 base off V and 1 base off J; junction bases not matched to a gene: 2. The germline V gene specifies MDHEN as CDR1 and SYDVKM as CDR2. Donors formed part of the validation cohort, which comprised 120 subjects and was distinct from the first cohort of 550 to 850 subjects. Sequencing was performed on PBMCs. The chain is encoded by TRBV28 joined to TRBJ2-2, with 8 bases in between that match TRBD2. This sequence was found in a woman younger than 45 in good health and CMV-seronegative. The nucleotide sequence is given as TGTGCCAGCAGTTTATTTGCGGGAGGGAACACCGGGGAGCTGTTTTTT. Its protein product is CASSLFAGGNTGELFF.